A selection of T cell receptor beta chains follows, all from one sample in a study of blood T cell repertoires in COVID-19. Data came from immunoSEQ multiplex PCR; TCRdb stores just in-frame clones and leaves some out. Of 150,000 to 200,000 clones listed, approximately 91% were seen once; the top ten hold roughly 2.2%. The material sequenced was peripheral blood. These receptors were taken from a man in his 70s with active or convalescent COVID-19. CDR3s include the opening cysteine and the closing phenylalanine or tryptophan. Size is stated for part of the rows, as once, few or many counts, or as a class when the clone is expanded.

v_gene,abundance,j_gene,CDR3aa
TRBV6-5,NA,TRBJ1-3,CASQGGNTIYF
TRBV10-2,NA,TRBJ2-7,CASSEFLLGRRLHYEQYF
TRBV30,NA,TRBJ1-4,CAWRDKNGAIGKLFF
TRBV19,once,TRBJ1-5,CASSQTAFTGTGVQPQHF
TRBV19,NA,TRBJ2-5,CASSISGGARETQYF
TRBV28,NA,TRBJ2-7,CAITPDRMSSYEQYF
TRBV6-6,NA,TRBJ2-1,CASSYVNILLADEQFF
TRBV18,NA,TRBJ1-6,CASSLGQGANSPLHF
TRBV5-4,NA,TRBJ2-4,CASSFQGLNKNIQYF
TRBV25-1,once,TRBJ2-7,CASSAGGEQYF
TRBV5-4,NA,TRBJ2-1,CASSPGGESYNEQFF
TRBV28,NA,TRBJ1-1,CASSSTEAFF
TRBV6-5,once,TRBJ2-7,CASSYRQGWEQYF
TRBV6-6,NA,TRBJ1-2,CASSSGYGYTF
TRBV24-1,NA,TRBJ2-5,CATSDGAATQYF
TRBV9,NA,TRBJ2-7,CASGRAGTYEQYF
TRBV5-4,NA,TRBJ2-5,CASSRAGLAGTKSGETQYF
TRBV10-2,NA,TRBJ2-3,CASSAFERQRTDTQYF
TRBV9,NA,TRBJ1-1,CASSVGPLTGEAFF
TRBV6-6,NA,TRBJ2-5,CASSPKLAGGPRTQYF
TRBV18,NA,TRBJ1-1,CASSTGLGAEAFF
TRBV7-8,NA,TRBJ2-7,CASSLMVAGRGYEQYF
TRBV6-5,NA,TRBJ2-2,CASTLYGGSVGELFF
TRBV5-4,NA,TRBJ2-3,CASSWDRADTQYF
TRBV10-3,NA,TRBJ1-4,CAISQGASNEKLFF
TRBV19,NA,TRBJ2-6,CASSSAGGANVLTF
TRBV21-1,NA,TRBJ2-2,CASNLRTGPNTGELFF
TRBV5-6,once,TRBJ2-1,CASSLGMRNEQFF
TRBV6-2/TRBV6-3,NA,TRBJ1-1,CASSRQGMNTEAFF
TRBV6-4,NA,TRBJ2-7,CASSDTGGPQYF
TRBV19,once,TRBJ2-1,CASSVAPRSEQFF
TRBV3-1/TRBV3-2,NA,TRBJ2-3,CASSQRHGVGGTDTQYF
TRBV15,NA,TRBJ2-7,CATSRKDASGSYEQYF
TRBV7-9,NA,TRBJ2-3,CASSPPSDPLYF
TRBV5-1,NA,TRBJ2-3,CASSLGHTDTQYF
TRBV11-3,once,TRBJ2-1,CASSSDISGRSYNEQFF
TRBV19,NA,TRBJ2-2,CASKWSRQGRTGELFF
TRBV2,few,TRBJ2-7,CASTPSRLAGSYEQYF
TRBV7-2,NA,TRBJ2-3,CASSLTSGRAIGAQYF
TRBV20-1,NA,TRBJ2-3,CSASYIAGGRTDTQYF
TRBV7-9,few,TRBJ1-5,CASSRASSEISNQPQHF
TRBV4-1,few,TRBJ2-1,CASSTPDRKIHEQFF